Sequencing of this T cell receptor (beta chain) was carried out in a study of blood T cell repertoires in COVID-19. At the level of the study: In each case, the material was cDNA or gDNA derived from T cells, B-cell-depleted T cells, or PBMCs.

The data were produced by immunoSEQ multiplex PCR, yet TCRdb's version contains in-frame clones alone and is incomplete. The profile shows about 120,000 clones, around four fifths of them singletons. Germline CDR1 SNHLY, CDR2 FYNNEI. The CDR3 length is 15 residues. The germline V and J ends were trimmed by 4 bases and 1 base, with 11 bases remaining between them. The clonotype was recovered from a human donor in a cohort sampled during active COVID-19. Material: peripheral blood. The genes are TRBV2 and TRBJ1-3, with D uncertain. CDR3 residues: CASSAFSDSGNTIYF. The CDR3 DNA reads as TGTGCCAGCAGTGCCTTTTCAGATTCTGGAAACACCATATATTTT.